Below are 24 T cell receptor beta chains sequenced from a single sample in a study of read filtering for tumor transcriptome and immune sequencing. Molecular barcoded adaptors covering alpha/delta and beta/gamma chains were used on approximately 400 ng RNA. TCRdb called the reads again in MiXCR, with one record for every CDR3 protein. The data contain some 46,000 distinct CDR3 sequences, about 12% of them singletons. Sequencing was carried out using a population of CD138-negative cells sorted from bone marrow. Receptors were obtained from a donor aged 40 or over with multiple myeloma.

Comment on this clonotype: A much larger clone lies one base from this, so it may be a read error. The rearrangement links TRBV6-2 or TRBV6-3 to TRBJ1-1, with D uncertain. The CDR3 loop spans 12 amino acids. The germline CDR1 and CDR2 sequences are MNHEY and SVGEGT. Here the CDR3 reads CAGSTTNTEAFF. The CDR3 DNA follows: TGTGCCGGCAGCACTACGAACACTGAAGCTTTCTTT.

About this clonotype: Given a much more abundant clone one base away, this may be a read error. This chain links TRBV20-1 with TRBJ2-7, with D possibly matching TRBD1 (5 bases). CDR1 and CDR2 (germline): DFQATT, SNEGSKA (reference sequence). The CDR3 extends over 13 amino acids. The CDR3 DNA reads as TGCAGTGCTCTCCGCGACAGCGCCTACGGGCAGTACTTC. Translation: CSALRDSAYGQYF.

As for this clonotype: Lacking the conserved final phenylalanine or tryptophan, this CDR3 likely reflects a read error. The gene calls are TRBV19 and TRBJ2-7; D gene ambiguous. Germline assignment: CDR1 LNHDA and CDR2 SQIVND (reference sequence). This CDR3 spans 15 amino acids. Deletions cut 2 bases from V and 1 base from J, with 12 bases between. CDR3 sequence reads: CASSISVTTSYEQYL. For the CDR3, the DNA is TGTGCCAGTAGTATAAGCGTCACTACATCCTACGAGCAGTACCTC.

This clonotype was counted ten times or more. This chain links TRBV27 with TRBJ2-7, with D possibly being TRBD2 (7 bases). V lost 6 bases, J lost 4 bases, and 16 bases lay in between. The V gene's germline CDR1 is MNHEY and CDR2 SMNVEV (reference sequence). The CDR3 spans 14 residues. CDR3: CASSRSGGGYEQYF. Here the CDR3 DNA reads TGTGCCAGCAGCCGATCGGGGGGCGGGTACGAGCAGTACTTC.

In regard to this clonotype: A single base separates this from a much larger clone, so it may be a read error. The chain combines TRBV19 with TRBJ1-1; no clear D gene. This CDR3 has 15 residues. Germline V gives CDR1 LNHDA, CDR2 SQIVND (reference sequence). Written as DNA, the CDR3 is TGTGCCAGTAGTATGGGAAACACCCAGAACACTGTAGCTTTCTTT. It yields the protein CASSMGNTQNTVAFF.

Many counts were recorded for this clonotype. This sequence joins TRBV20-1 and TRBJ2-5; D gene uncertain. Germline values: CDR1 DFQATT, CDR2 SNEGSKA (reference sequence). The CDR3 is made up of 14 amino acids. The V and J ends lost 0 bases and 5 bases respectively, with 13 bases between them. For the CDR3, the DNA is TGCAGTGCTAGAGATCGGAGAAATTGGGAGACCCAGTACTTC. Its protein product is CSARDRRNWETQYF.

This clonotype was seen many times. The chain recombines TRBV11-1 with TRBJ2-1; 8 bases fit TRBD2. V was pared by 5 bases and J by 4 bases, with 7 bases of the junction left unmatched. Per the germline V gene, CDR1 is SGHAT and CDR2 is FQDESV (reference sequence). The CDR3 extends over 15 amino acids. The CDR3 coding sequence is TGTGCCAGCAGCCCTACTAGCGGACCTTACAATGAGCAGTTCTTC. It specifies CASSPTSGPYNEQFF.

Note on this clonotype: Here the CDR3 omits its conserved ending phenylalanine or tryptophan, so a read error is the likely source. The DNA is left out, because the CDR3 cannot be placed on it with certainty; the CDR3 is given as TCRdb lists it. The chain recombines TRBV5-4 with TRBJ2-1; the table names TRBD2, a call not compared with the DNA. The CDR3 is 13 residues long, ends included. Germline V lookup: CDR1 SGHNT, CDR2 YYREEE (reference sequence). CDR3 sequence reads: CASSIGRGNEQLC.

The sample holds many counts of this clonotype. The chain couples TRBV6-6 to TRBJ1-1; a weak D match, TRBD1 (6 bases). CDR3 size: 15 residues. Germline V gene lookup returns CDR1 MNHNY and CDR2 SVGAGI (reference sequence). Trimming stripped 0 bases from V and 10 bases from J, with 18 bases between. The CDR3, as DNA: TGTGCCAGCAGTTACTCGATGGTCCAGGAGGGGGGAGCTTTCTTT. Its protein is CASSYSMVQEGGAFF.

This clonotype has a count of ten or more. The gene calls are TRBV6-2 or TRBV6-3 and TRBJ1-2, with a possible D match to TRBD1 (6 bases). Germline CDR1 is MNHEY and CDR2 is SVGEGT. The V end was cut by 2 bases, the J end by 2 bases, with 12 bases between. This CDR3 is built from 15 residues. DNA for the CDR3: TGTGCCAGCAGTTACCCGGGACATTCCAACTATGGCTACACCTTC. This translates into CASSYPGHSNYGYTF.

This clonotype was seen repeatedly, ten times or more. As DNA, the CDR3 is TGTGCCACCGAGGGACAGGTCTACTCTGGGGCCAACGTCCTGACTTTC. Translation gives CATEGQVYSGANVLTF. The rearrangement joins TRBV6-6 to TRBJ2-6, with TRBD1 matching over 8 bases. The CDR3 extends over 16 amino acids. J lost 0 bases, V lost 10 bases, and 8 bases had no gene match. The germline V gene encodes CDR1 MNHNY and CDR2 SVGAGI (reference sequence).

This clonotype was detected ten times or more. The chain combines TRBV19 with TRBJ1-1; weak D call: TRBD1 (5 bases). The V gene's germline CDR1 is LNHDA and CDR2 SQIVND (reference sequence). This CDR3 has 13 residues. V lost 4 bases and J lost 5, with 11 bases in between. CDR3 sequence: CASSNYGGTEAFF. The CDR3 coding sequence is TGTGCCAGTAGTAATTACGGGGGGACTGAAGCTTTCTTT. Based on the CDR3 plus reference TRBV19 and TRBJ1-1, the full variable domain is DGGITQSPKYLFRKEGQNVTLSCEQNLNHDAMYWYRQDPGQGLRLIYYSQIVNDFQKGDIAEGYSVSREKKESFPLTVTSAQKNPTAFYLCASSNYGGTEAFFGQGTRLTVV.

This clonotype is medium-sized within its sample. The chain joins TRBV15 to TRBJ2-1; the D is unclear. Between the trimmed V and J ends, which lost 0 bases and 5 bases, there was a span of 8 bases. Looked up from germline, CDR1 is LNHNV and CDR2 is YYDKDF (reference sequence). This CDR3 has 14 residues. The CDR3 nucleotides read TGTGCCACCAGCAGAGATGGCGGCCACAATGAGCAGTTCTTC. Its protein product is CATSRDGGHNEQFF.

This clonotype has more than one count but fewer than ten. J is TRBJ2-7 and V is TRBV4-3; D gene ambiguous. The CDR3 is 16 residues long. Germline CDR1 is LGHNA and CDR2 is YSLEER. The V end lost 6 bases, the J end lost 0 bases, and 18 bases lay between the germline ends. CDR3 sequence (DNA): TGCGCCAGCAGACCGCCTGCGGCCCAGATCTCCTACGAGCAGTACTTC. Protein: CASRPPAAQISYEQYF.

At least ten counts were recorded for this clonotype. V and J are TRBV7-9 and TRBJ2-5; D is uncertain. V gave up 5 bases and J gave up 0 bases, with 4 bases separating them. The CDR3 totals 12 residues. Germline-derived CDR1 and CDR2 are SEHNR and FQNEAQ (reference sequence). The DNA of the CDR3 is TGTGCCAGCAGCCAGTACCAAGAGACCCAGTACTTC. The encoded protein is CASSQYQETQYF.

This clonotype was counted at least ten times. The chain has TRBV6-5 and TRBJ2-2, with D uncertain. V was cut by 4 bases and J by 1 base, with 7 bases left in between. The germline V gene encodes CDR1 MNHEY and CDR2 SVGAGI. CDR3 length: 14 amino acids. In nucleotides, the CDR3 is TGTGCCAGCAGTTTCCAGCGGAACACCGGGGAGCTGTTTTTT. Protein: CASSFQRNTGELFF.

This clonotype was seen a handful of times. This may stem from a read error, because a much larger clone lies one nucleotide away. The CDR3 reads CASSLRASGIQETQYF. DNA for the CDR3: TGTGCCAGCAGCTTGAGGGCTAGCGGGATCCAAGAGACCCAGTACTTC. The gene calls are TRBV5-5 and TRBJ2-5, with TRBD2 matching 9 bases. V lost 1 base, J lost 1 base, and 5 bases stayed unmatched. Germline loops: CDR1 SGHKS, CDR2 YYEKEE (reference sequence). This CDR3 comprises 16 residues.

The chain carries TRBV4-1 and TRBJ1-4; 8 bases are a match to TRBD1. Germline V gene lookup returns CDR1 MGHRA and CDR2 YSYEKL. The J segment lost 0 bases and the V segment lost 2 bases, leaving 11 bases of the junction unmatched. The CDR3 runs to 19 residues. The CDR3 protein is CASSQTDRVKFTTNEKLFF. In DNA form, the CDR3 reads TGCGCCAGCAGCCAAACGGACAGGGTGAAATTTACAACTAATGAAAAACTGTTTTTT.

In its sample, this clonotype was seen many times. The chain uses TRBV7-3 and TRBJ2-2; 7 bases agree with TRBD2. After removal of 4 bases from V and 5 bases from J, the junction contained 4 bases not matched to a gene. The CDR3 totals 14 residues. Germline V gene sequence: CDR1 SGHTA, CDR2 FQGTGA. The DNA for the CDR3 is TGTGCCAGCAGCTCAATGCGGGGGACCGGGGAGCTGTTTTTT. Encoded protein: CASSSMRGTGELFF.

This clonotype showed up many times. This rearrangement joins TRBV15 to TRBJ1-4; tentative D call: TRBD1 (5 bases). The V gene lost 2 bases and the J gene lost 4 bases, with 11 bases spanning the gap. Looked up from germline, CDR1 is LNHNV and CDR2 is YYDKDF (reference sequence). The CDR3 covers 15 residues. As DNA, the CDR3 is TGTGCCACCAGCAGAACCAGGGCGGTTAATGAAAAACTGTTTTTT. Its protein is CATSRTRAVNEKLFF.

In regard to this clonotype: A read error is possible here, since a much larger clone lies one base away. The V and J genes are TRBV6-1 and TRBJ2-5; the D gene is possibly TRBD1 (5 bases). Per germline, CDR1 MNHNS and CDR2 SASEGT. The CDR3 runs to 12 residues. V gave up 7 bases and J gave up 11 bases, with 17 bases separating them. The CDR3: CASNDPSQAQYF. DNA for the CDR3: TGTGCCAGCAATGATCCGTCACAGGCGCAGTACTTC.

At least ten counts were recorded for this clonotype. The rearrangement uses TRBV20-1 and TRBJ2-1; 12 bases agree with TRBD2. The trim removed 5 bases at V and 4 bases at J, leaving 9 bases unmatched. CDR1 is DFQATT and CDR2 is SNEGSKA in the germline V gene (reference sequence). This CDR3 comprises 16 residues. The CDR3 DNA follows: TGCAGTGCTCTAAGATGGACTAGCGGGATATACAATGAGCAGTTCTTC. Protein sequence: CSALRWTSGIYNEQFF.

This clonotype was seen many times. This chain joins TRBV4-1 and TRBJ1-1; no definite D call. The V gene's germline CDR1 is MGHRA and CDR2 YSYEKL. This CDR3 region has 18 residues. Trimming took off 5 bases at V and 3 bases at J, with 25 bases between the two ends. The CDR3 DNA is TGCGCCAGCAGCTCAACAGTTGGAAGTTACAGCCTGGACACTGAAGCTTTCTTT. Translated, it gives CASSSTVGSYSLDTEAFF.

This clonotype was seen more than once but under ten times. A much larger clone differs from this one at a single base, so this may be a read error. This CDR3 fails to terminate in the conserved phenylalanine or tryptophan, so it likely reflects a read error. The chain combines TRBV7-7 with TRBJ2-5; perhaps TRBD2 as D (6 bases). Germline lookup yields CDR1 SSHAT and CDR2 FNYEAQ (reference sequence). The CDR3 is 15 amino acids. CDR3 nucleotide sequence: TGTGCTAGCAGCTTAGGGAGGACTATGGGGGAGACCCAGTACCTC. Its translation is CASSLGRTMGETQYL.